Following are 28 T cell receptor beta chains from one sample sequenced in a study of CD4 and CD8 cells across lung adenocarcinoma regions. TCRdb re-called the PCR reads with MiXCR, one entry per CDR3 protein. Found here are around 4,000 distinct CDR3 sequences, roughly 47% of them singletons; the top ten hold roughly a quarter. Sequenced: CD4+ T cells from the margin of a lung tumor. These receptors were obtained from a female donor with lung adenocarcinoma. The CD4 and CD8 labels of this study may be unreliable.

The sample holds a few counts of this clonotype. The chain is built from TRBV11-2 and TRBJ2-2; TRBD1 agrees at 9 bases. Germline assignment: CDR1 SGHAT and CDR2 FQNNGV. After removal of 3 bases from V and 5 bases from J, the junction contained 7 bases not matched to a gene. The CDR3 length is 16 residues. CDR3 sequence reads: CASSFGTGLITGELFF. The CDR3 nucleotides read TGTGCCAGCAGCTTTGGGACAGGGCTTATAACCGGGGAGCTGTTTTTT.

This rearrangement joins TRBV4-1 to TRBJ2-3; TRBD2 aligns across 10 bases. This CDR3 is 15 amino acids long. The germline V gene has CDR1 MGHRA and CDR2 YSYEKL. The V gene end was trimmed by 6 bases and the J gene end by 12 bases; junction bases not matched to a gene: 15. The CDR3 loop is CASSEAGGTTDTQYF. CDR3 bases: TGCGCCAGCAGTGAAGCGGGAGGGACCACAGACACTCAGTATTTT.

Sample share makes this clonotype medium-sized. A read error is possible here, since a much larger clone lies one base away. This chain joins TRBV6-1 and TRBJ2-1, with TRBD2 matching 10 bases. Near its end, the DNA agrees better with TRBJ2-7, so the J call may be wrong. From germline, CDR1 is MNHNS and CDR2 SASEGT. This CDR3 is built from 15 residues. For the CDR3, the DNA is TGTGCCAGCAGCCCGGCTAGCGGGGGTTACAATGAGCAGTACTTC. Protein product: CASSPASGGYNEQYF.

This clonotype has a single count. The CDR3 does not end in the conserved phenylalanine or tryptophan, so this is likely a read error. No DNA is shown, since the ends of the CDR3 on it are uncertain; the CDR3 is the one TCRdb lists. This sequence joins TRBV10-3 and TRBJ2-1; TRBD1, the table's D call, lacks a check against the DNA. The CDR3 is made up of 9 amino acids, end residues included. Looked up from germline, CDR1 is ENHRY and CDR2 is SYGVKD. The CDR3 protein is CAITVSRVP.

This sequence joins TRBV6-1 and TRBJ1-5; 8 nucleotides align to TRBD1. Germline-derived CDR1 and CDR2 are MNHNS and SASEGT. The junction had 13 bases not matched to a gene; V was cut back by 5 bases and J by 1 base. This CDR3 contains 18 residues. The CDR3 nucleotides are TGTGCCAGCAGTCTCTTGGACAGGGACGGGTGGAGCAATCAGCCCCAGCATTTT. It translates to CASSLLDRDGWSNQPQHF.

The CDR3 nucleotides are TGTGCCAGCAGCCTCTCCGGACAGGGAAATTCAGATACGCAGTATTTT. As protein: CASSLSGQGNSDTQYF. J is TRBJ2-3 and V is TRBV7-9; TRBD1 matches at 8 bases. Germline V CDR1 and CDR2: SEHNR, FQNEAQ (reference sequence). The junction had 11 bases not matched to a gene; V was cut back by 5 bases and J by 4 bases. The CDR3 runs to 16 residues.

The chain recombines TRBV6-1 with TRBJ2-1, with D possibly being TRBD2 (6 bases). The CDR3 loop spans 15 amino acids. With 5 bases removed from V and 1 base from J, the gap between germline ends came to 12 bases. Per germline, CDR1 MNHNS and CDR2 SASEGT. As DNA, the CDR3 is TGTGCCAGCAGTCCCGCTAGCGCATCCTACAATGAGCAGTTCTTC. Translation: CASSPASASYNEQFF.

This clonotype was seen only a few times. The chain has TRBV12-3 or TRBV12-4 and TRBJ2-1; D ambiguous. The CDR3 sequence is 10 residues long. The V gene lost 8 bases and the J gene lost 8 bases, with 7 bases spanning the gap. The CDR3 coding sequence is TGTGCCAGCGGCGTATATGAGCAGTTCTTC. Translating it yields CASGVYEQFF.

The gene calls are TRBV27 and TRBJ2-5; perhaps D is TRBD1 or TRBD2 (5 bases each). The end of the DNA is better explained by TRBJ2-7, so the J call may be wrong. This CDR3 has 14 residues. Germline lookup yields CDR1 MNHEY and CDR2 SMNVEV (reference sequence). In nucleotides, the CDR3 is TGTGCCAGCAGCGTGTTGGGACCGATTTACGAGCAGTACTTC. It encodes CASSVLGPIYEQYF.

This clonotype was seen only a few times. The CDR3, as DNA: TGTGCCAGCAGTCAAGGTGGCGGGAGTCTTGGTGAGCAGTTCTTC. Translation: CASSQGGGSLGEQFF. The chain uses TRBV6-1 and TRBJ2-1, with 7 bases lining up with TRBD2. Trimming took 5 bases from V and 9 from J; bases not matched to a gene: 13. Germline CDR1 and CDR2: MNHNS and SASEGT. The CDR3 runs to 15 residues.

By frequency in the sample, this clonotype is medium-sized. The genes are TRBV14 and TRBJ2-1; D uncertain. CDR1 is SGHDN and CDR2 is FVKESK in the germline V gene. The CDR3 extends over 14 amino acids. V was cut by 1 base and J by 2 bases, with 6 bases left in between. The chain's CDR3 is CASSQGLTYNEQFF. CDR3 DNA sequence: TGTGCCAGCAGCCAAGGACTGACCTACAATGAGCAGTTCTTC.

This clonotype was seen a few times. The CDR3 sequence: CASSYTTGTNYGYTF. The CDR3 DNA sequence: TGTGCCAGCAGTTACACAACCGGGACAAACTATGGCTACACCTTC. This chain links TRBV6-5 with TRBJ1-2, with D maybe TRBD1 (6 bases). Germline CDR1 and CDR2: MNHEY and SVGAGI. Trimming pared 2 bases from V and 2 bases from J, leaving 12 bases between. The CDR3 consists of 15 residues.

CDR3 loop: CASSLSVTDGEQFF. In DNA, the CDR3 is TGTGCCAGCAGTTTATCTGTCACGGACGGTGAGCAGTTCTTC. The genes are TRBV27 and TRBJ2-1; the D is unclear. V was cut by 0 bases and J by 9 bases, with 12 bases left in between. CDR3 length equals 14 residues. Germline CDR1 reads MNHEY; CDR2 reads SMNVEV (reference sequence).

The chain carries TRBV10-3 and TRBJ2-5, with TRBD2 identical over 9 bases. Germline lookup yields CDR1 ENHRY and CDR2 SYGVKD. Losses at the gene ends were 10 bases for V and 3 bases for J; bases not matched to a gene: 9. The CDR3 is 14 amino acids. This chain's CDR3 is CATLAGVKEETQYF. The CDR3 bases are TGTGCCACCTTAGCGGGGGTCAAGGAAGAGACCCAGTACTTC.

Within the sample, this clonotype is medium-sized. J is TRBJ1-1 and V is TRBV6-1; D uncertain. The CDR3 is made up of 13 amino acids. V lost 3 bases and J 7 bases, leaving 12 bases between the germline ends. Germline lookup yields CDR1 MNHNS and CDR2 SASEGT. The CDR3 sequence is CASSDPDRIEAFF. CDR3 bases: TGTGCCAGCAGTGATCCGGACCGGATTGAAGCTTTCTTT.

The rearrangement joins TRBV27 to TRBJ2-2, with D unresolved. Germline V gene data show CDR1 as MNHEY and CDR2 as SMNVEV (reference sequence). V was trimmed by 2 bases and J by 4 bases, leaving 8 bases between them. The CDR3 runs to 14 residues. The CDR3 region is CASSLQRATGELFF. The CDR3 region has the DNA TGTGCCAGCAGTTTACAACGCGCCACCGGGGAGCTGTTTTTT.

With regard to this clonotype: The junction does not match germline at one end; this may be a read error. The chain links TRBV7-7 to TRBJ2-3; weak D call: TRBD1 (6 bases). Germline CDR1 SSHAT, CDR2 FNYEAQ (reference sequence). The CDR3 contains 13 residues. CDR3 coding DNA: TGTGCTAGCAGCTACGGACCGGGACAACCGCAGTATTTT. Translated: CASSYGPGQPQYF.

The V and J genes are TRBV11-3 and TRBJ2-1; 7 bases are a match to TRBD2. The CDR3 has 15 amino acids. V lost 0 bases and J lost 7; bases outside the gene matches: 6. Per germline, CDR1 SGHNT and CDR2 YENEEA. The CDR3 protein is CASSLDPRGTNEQFF. Written as DNA, the CDR3 is TGTGCCAGCAGCTTAGATCCGCGGGGGACTAATGAGCAGTTCTTC.

This chain joins TRBV27 and TRBJ2-2; TRBD2 might be the D (5 bases). The germline V gene encodes CDR1 MNHEY and CDR2 SMNVEV (reference sequence). The V gene lost 3 bases and the J gene lost 4 bases, with 9 bases spanning the gap. The CDR3 runs to 14 residues. Here the CDR3 reads CASSFRGGTGELFF. Here the CDR3 DNA reads TGTGCCAGCAGTTTCAGAGGAGGCACCGGGGAGCTGTTTTTT.

In its sample, this clonotype ranks as medium-sized. This chain joins TRBV6-1 and TRBJ1-5; possible D gene TRBD1, 5 bases. Germline V gives CDR1 MNHNS, CDR2 SASEGT. CDR3 length: 15 residues. Trimming removed 6 bases from V and 3 bases from J, with 15 bases in between. CDR3 sequence reads: CASSEQVLNNQPQHF. As DNA, the CDR3 is TGTGCCAGCAGCGAACAGGTCCTCAACAATCAGCCCCAGCATTTT.

By sample fraction, this clonotype is medium-sized. J is TRBJ1-2 and V is TRBV10-3, with D maybe TRBD1 (5 bases). The germline V gene encodes CDR1 ENHRY and CDR2 SYGVKD. This CDR3 contains 14 residues. V was clipped by 2 bases and J by 6 bases, with 13 bases between them. CDR3 DNA: TGTGCCATCAGTGAGGCGATCGGGGGACATGGCTACACCTTC. Amino acids: CAISEAIGGHGYTF.

About this clonotype: One junction end does not reproduce the germline sequence, and a read error may be involved. V usage is TRBV6-1 and J usage is TRBJ2-3; possibly TRBD1 or TRBD2 for D (6 bases each). This CDR3 has 14 residues. Germline V gene lookup returns CDR1 MNHNS and CDR2 SASEGT. CDR3 region: CATPVPGDKNMQYF. In DNA, the CDR3 is TGTGCCACCCCGGTACCGGGGGACAAAAACATGCAGTACTTT.

By frequency in the sample, this clonotype is medium-sized. The J gene is TRBJ2-2, the V gene TRBV6-1; 9 bases agree with TRBD2. CDR3 length: 20 residues. The V segment lost 0 bases and the J segment 1 base; nucleotides outside the gene matches: 12. The germline V gene has CDR1 MNHNS and CDR2 SASEGT. The CDR3 reads CASSEALTSGPSLNTGELFF. In DNA form, the CDR3 reads TGTGCCAGCAGTGAAGCGCTCACTAGCGGGCCCTCACTGAACACCGGGGAGCTGTTTTTT.

The rearrangement uses TRBV27 and TRBJ2-3; the match to TRBD2 covers 8 bases. The ends lost 5 bases at V and 5 bases at J; junction bases unmatched: 9. This CDR3 has 15 amino acids. The germline V gene encodes CDR1 MNHEY and CDR2 SMNVEV (reference sequence). DNA of the CDR3: TGTGCCAGCAGTCTCGGAGGGACTAGAGTAGATACGCAGTATTTT. Translating it yields CASSLGGTRVDTQYF.

In its sample, this clonotype ranks as large. The genes are TRBV7-6 and TRBJ2-1, with a tentative D call TRBD2 (6 bases). The J call may be faulty, since TRBJ2-7 better matches the DNA end. The CDR3 spans 15 residues. Per the germline V gene, CDR1 is SGHVS and CDR2 is FNYEAQ. CDR3 bases: TGTGCCAGCAGCTTAGCCGGGACTCCCGCCGACGAGCAGTACTTC. This codes for CASSLAGTPADEQYF.

The rearrangement links TRBV6-1 to TRBJ2-5; TRBD1 agrees at 7 bases. CDR1 and CDR2 (germline): MNHNS, SASEGT. The V and J ends lost 6 bases and 11 bases, in that order; junction bases with no gene match: 15. This CDR3 region has 14 residues. The CDR3 loop reads CASSQRQGRNEQYF. The CDR3 DNA reads as TGTGCCAGCAGCCAGAGACAGGGCCGCAATGAGCAGTACTTC.

In this sample, this clonotype is medium-sized. A much larger clone lies one base from this, so it may be a read error. The chain joins TRBV6-1 to TRBJ2-1, with no clear D. Germline V gene lookup returns CDR1 MNHNS and CDR2 SASEGT. Trimming took off 6 bases at V and 1 base at J, with 13 bases between the two ends. The CDR3 consists of 15 residues. Here the CDR3 reads CASRSWVSSYNEQFF. Written as DNA, the CDR3 is TGTGCCAGCAGGTCGTGGGTTAGTTCCTACAATGAGCAGTTCTTC.

J is TRBJ2-5 and V is TRBV6-5, with a possible D match to TRBD2 (6 bases). V lost 0 bases, J lost 10 bases, and 15 bases lay in between. The CDR3 covers 14 residues. CDR1 and CDR2 from the germline V gene are MNHEY and SVGAGI. The CDR3, as DNA: TGTGCCAGCAGTTACTCCCGGGACGGCGGGGACCAGTACTTC. The encoded protein is CASSYSRDGGDQYF.